The present T cell receptor beta chain was sequenced within a study of T cells after yellow fever vaccination. Broader study findings: Booster samples showed a return of most primary-vaccination clones (roughly 96% CD4, 70% to 90% CD8). Clonotype sharing between CD4 and CD8 compartments was small. Contamination by abundant bulk-population clonotypes could be present in FACS-sorted repertoires.

This clonotype has ten or more counts. Its antigen is currently unknown. Conversion of TCR transcripts into cDNA relied on 5'RACE template switching, which added a universal primer site and UMIs. Each CDR3 protein is one row after TCRdb ran MiXCR on the 5' RACE reads. The profile covers 300,000 or so distinct CDR3 sequences, with approximately 8% appearing a single time and around 3.4% taken by the ten largest. The length of the CDR3 is 17 residues. V shed 4 bases and J shed 8 bases, with 27 bases lying between them. Germline lookup yields CDR1 SGHRS and CDR2 YFSETQ. The specimen was CD4+ T cells sorted from PBMCs, collected 5 days after the yellow fever booster vaccination. The source of this sequence is a man between 18 and 35 years old who received the YFV17D yellow fever vaccine. The chain links TRBV5-1 to TRBJ1-2, with D tentatively TRBD1 (5 bases). CDR3 sequence: CASSVGPRDRPMEGYTF. The DNA of the CDR3 is TGCGCCAGCAGCGTGGGACCCCGAGACAGACCCATGGAAGGCTACACCTTC.